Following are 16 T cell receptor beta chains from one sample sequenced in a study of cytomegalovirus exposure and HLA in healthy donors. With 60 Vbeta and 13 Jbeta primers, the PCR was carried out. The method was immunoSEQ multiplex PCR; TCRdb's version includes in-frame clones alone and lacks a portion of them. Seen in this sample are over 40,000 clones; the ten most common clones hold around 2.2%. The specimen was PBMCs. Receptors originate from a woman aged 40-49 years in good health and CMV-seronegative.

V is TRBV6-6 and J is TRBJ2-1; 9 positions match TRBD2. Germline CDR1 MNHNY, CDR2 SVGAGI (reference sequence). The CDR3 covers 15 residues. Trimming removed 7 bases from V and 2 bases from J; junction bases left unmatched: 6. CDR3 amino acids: CASILASGAYNEQFF. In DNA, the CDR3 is TGTGCCAGCATACTTGCTAGCGGGGCCTACAATGAGCAGTTCTTC.

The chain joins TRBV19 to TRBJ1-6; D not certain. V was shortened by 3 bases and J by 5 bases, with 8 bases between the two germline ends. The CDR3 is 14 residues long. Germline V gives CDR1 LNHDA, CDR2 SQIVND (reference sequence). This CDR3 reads CASSMVQNNSPLHF. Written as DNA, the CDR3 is TGTGCCAGTAGTATGGTTCAGAATAATTCACCCCTCCACTTT.

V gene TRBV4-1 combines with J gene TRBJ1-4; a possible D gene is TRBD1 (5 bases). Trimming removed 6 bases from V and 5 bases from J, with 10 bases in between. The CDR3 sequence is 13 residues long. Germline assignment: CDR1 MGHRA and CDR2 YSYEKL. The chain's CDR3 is CASRLGGNEKLFF. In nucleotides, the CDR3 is TGCGCCAGCAGACTCGGGGGGAATGAAAAACTGTTTTTT.

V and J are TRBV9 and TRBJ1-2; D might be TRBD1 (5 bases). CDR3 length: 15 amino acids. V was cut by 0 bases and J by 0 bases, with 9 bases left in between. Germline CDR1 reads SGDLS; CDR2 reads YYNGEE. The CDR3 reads CASSVAQVANYGYTF. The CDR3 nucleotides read TGTGCCAGCAGCGTAGCACAGGTAGCTAACTATGGCTACACCTTC.

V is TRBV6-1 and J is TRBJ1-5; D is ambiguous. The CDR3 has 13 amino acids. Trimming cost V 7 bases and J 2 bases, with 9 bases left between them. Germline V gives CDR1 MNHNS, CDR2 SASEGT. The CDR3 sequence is CASNWSRNQPQHF. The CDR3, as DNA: TGTGCCAGCAACTGGAGCCGCAATCAGCCCCAGCATTTT.

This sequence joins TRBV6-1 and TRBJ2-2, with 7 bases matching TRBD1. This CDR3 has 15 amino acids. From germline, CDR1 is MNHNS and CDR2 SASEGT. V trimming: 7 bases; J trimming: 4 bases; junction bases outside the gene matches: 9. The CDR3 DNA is TGTGCCAGCAATTTGAACGGGGACAGCACCGGGGAGCTGTTTTTT. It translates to CASNLNGDSTGELFF.

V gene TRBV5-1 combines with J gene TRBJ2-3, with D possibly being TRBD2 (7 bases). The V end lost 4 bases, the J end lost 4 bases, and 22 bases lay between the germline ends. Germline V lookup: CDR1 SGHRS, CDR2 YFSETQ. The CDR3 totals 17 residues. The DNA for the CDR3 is TGCGCCAGCAGCCCCGCGGCGGGGGCGATTATGTCAGATACGCAGTATTTT. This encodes CASSPAAGAIMSDTQYF. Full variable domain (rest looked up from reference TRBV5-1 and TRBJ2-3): KAGVTQTPRYLIKTRGQQVTLSCSPISGHRSVSWYQQTPGQGLQFLFEYFSETQRNKGNFPGRFSGRQFSNSRSEMNVSTLELGDSALYLCASSPAAGAIMSDTQYFGPGTRLTVL.

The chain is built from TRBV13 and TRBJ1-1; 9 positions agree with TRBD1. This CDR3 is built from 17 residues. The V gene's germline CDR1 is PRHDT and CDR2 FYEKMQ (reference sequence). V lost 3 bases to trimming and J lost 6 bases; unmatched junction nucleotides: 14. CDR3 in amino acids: CASSFTGTGTFRAEAFF. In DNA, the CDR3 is TGTGCCAGCAGCTTCACCGGGACAGGGACATTTCGGGCTGAAGCTTTCTTT.

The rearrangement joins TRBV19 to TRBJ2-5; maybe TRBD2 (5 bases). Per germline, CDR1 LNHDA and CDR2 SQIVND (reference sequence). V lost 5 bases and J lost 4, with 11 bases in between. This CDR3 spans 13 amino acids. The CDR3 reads CASSSRAVETQYF. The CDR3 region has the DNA TGTGCCAGTAGTTCCCGAGCGGTAGAGACCCAGTACTTC.

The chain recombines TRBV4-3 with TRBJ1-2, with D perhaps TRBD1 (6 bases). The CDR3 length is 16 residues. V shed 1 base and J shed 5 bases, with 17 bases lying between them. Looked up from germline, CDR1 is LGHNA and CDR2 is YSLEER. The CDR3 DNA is TGCGCCAGCAGCCAAGGCCTGGCAGGGGATGTTTATGGCTACACCTTC. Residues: CASSQGLAGDVYGYTF.

The CDR3 sequence: CASTMGTGTEAFF. The CDR3 DNA sequence: TGTGCCAGCACTATGGGAACAGGGACTGAAGCTTTCTTT. The rearrangement joins TRBV2 to TRBJ1-1; a possible D gene is TRBD1 (6 bases). CDR1 and CDR2 (germline): SNHLY, FYNNEI. Trimming removed 7 bases from V and 5 bases from J, with 14 bases in between. The CDR3 runs 13 residues.

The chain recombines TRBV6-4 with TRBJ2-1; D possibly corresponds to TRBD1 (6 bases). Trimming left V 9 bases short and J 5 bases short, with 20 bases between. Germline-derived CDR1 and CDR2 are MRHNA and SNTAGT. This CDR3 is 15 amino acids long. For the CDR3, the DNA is TGTGCCAGAAGGGCCCGATGCCAGGGGAACAATGAGCAGTTCTTC. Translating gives CARRARCQGNNEQFF.

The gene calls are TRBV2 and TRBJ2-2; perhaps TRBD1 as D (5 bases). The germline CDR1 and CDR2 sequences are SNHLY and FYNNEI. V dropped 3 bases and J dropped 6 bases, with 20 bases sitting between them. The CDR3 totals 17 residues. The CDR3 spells CASSDRAYSRVAGELFF. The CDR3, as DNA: TGTGCCAGCAGTGACAGGGCCTATTCCAGGGTCGCCGGGGAGCTGTTTTTT.

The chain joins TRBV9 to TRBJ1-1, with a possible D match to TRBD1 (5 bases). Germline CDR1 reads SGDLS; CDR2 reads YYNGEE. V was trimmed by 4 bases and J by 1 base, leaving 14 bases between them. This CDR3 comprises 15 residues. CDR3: CASSPGGAANTEAFF. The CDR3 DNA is TGTGCCAGCAGCCCCGGTGGGGCGGCGAACACTGAAGCTTTCTTT.

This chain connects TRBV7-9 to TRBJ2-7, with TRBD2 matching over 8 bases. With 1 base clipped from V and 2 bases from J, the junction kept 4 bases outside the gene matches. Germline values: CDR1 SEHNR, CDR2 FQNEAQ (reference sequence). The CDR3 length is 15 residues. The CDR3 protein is CASSLGNGRAYEQYF. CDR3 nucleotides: TGTGCCAGCAGCTTAGGTAACGGGAGGGCCTACGAGCAGTACTTC.

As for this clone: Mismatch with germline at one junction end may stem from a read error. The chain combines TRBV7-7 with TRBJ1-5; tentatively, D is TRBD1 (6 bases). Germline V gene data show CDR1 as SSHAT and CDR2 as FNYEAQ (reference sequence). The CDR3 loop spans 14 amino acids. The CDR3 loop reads CASRVTGPDQPQHF. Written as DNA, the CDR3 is TGTGCTAGCAGAGTGACAGGACCCGATCAGCCCCAGCATTTT.